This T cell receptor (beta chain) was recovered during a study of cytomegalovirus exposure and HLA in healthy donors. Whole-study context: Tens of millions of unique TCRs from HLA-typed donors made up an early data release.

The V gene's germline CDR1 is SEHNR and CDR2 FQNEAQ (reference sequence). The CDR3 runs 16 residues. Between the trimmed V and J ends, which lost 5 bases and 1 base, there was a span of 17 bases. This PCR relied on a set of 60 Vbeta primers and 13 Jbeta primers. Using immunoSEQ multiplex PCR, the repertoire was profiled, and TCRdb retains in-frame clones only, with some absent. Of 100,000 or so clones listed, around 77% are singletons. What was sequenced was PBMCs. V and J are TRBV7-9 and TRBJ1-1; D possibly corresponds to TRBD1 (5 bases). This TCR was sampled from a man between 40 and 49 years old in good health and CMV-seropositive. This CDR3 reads CASSARPGKGNTEAFF. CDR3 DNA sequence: TGTGCCAGCAGCGCACGACCAGGGAAGGGGAACACTGAAGCTTTCTTT.